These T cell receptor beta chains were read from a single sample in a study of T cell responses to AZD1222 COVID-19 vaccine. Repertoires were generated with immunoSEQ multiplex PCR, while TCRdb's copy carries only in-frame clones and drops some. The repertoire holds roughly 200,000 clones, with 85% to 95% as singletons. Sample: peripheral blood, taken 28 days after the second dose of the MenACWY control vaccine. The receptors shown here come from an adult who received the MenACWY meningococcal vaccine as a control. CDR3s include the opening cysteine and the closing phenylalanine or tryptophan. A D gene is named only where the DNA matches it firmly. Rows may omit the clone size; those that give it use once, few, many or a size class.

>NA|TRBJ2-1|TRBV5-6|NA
CASSLYGKGLSYNEQFF
TGTGCCAGCAGCTTGTATGGTAAAGGTTTGTCCTACAATGAGCAGTTCTTC
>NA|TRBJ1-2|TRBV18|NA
CASSPQRQNYGYTF
TGTGCCAGCTCACCACAGAGACAGAACTATGGCTACACCTTC
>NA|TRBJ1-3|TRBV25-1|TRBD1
CASSGTGWTGNTIYF
TGTGCCAGCAGTGGGACAGGGTGGACAGGAAACACCATATATTTT
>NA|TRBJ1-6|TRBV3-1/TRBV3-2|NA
CASSPDSNSPLHF
TGTGCCAGCAGCCCGGATAGCAATTCACCCCTCCACTTT
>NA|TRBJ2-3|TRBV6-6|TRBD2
CASSYMLGGTDTQYF
TGTGCCAGCAGTTACATGCTCGGGGGGACAGATACGCAGTATTTT
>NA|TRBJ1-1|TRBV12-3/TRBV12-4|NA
CASSFSYTEAFF
TGTGCCAGCAGTTTTTCGTACACTGAAGCTTTCTTT
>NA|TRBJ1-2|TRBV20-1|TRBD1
CSASMLDRVGGYTF
TGCAGTGCTAGTATGCTGGACAGGGTGGGTGGCTACACCTTC
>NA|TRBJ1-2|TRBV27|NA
CASSPRGKSYTF
TGTGCCAGCAGCCCGCGGGGGAAGAGCTACACCTTC
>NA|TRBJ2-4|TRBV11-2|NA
CASRTPRAWGKNIQYF
TGTGCCAGCAGGACCCCGAGAGCGTGGGGCAAAAACATTCAGTACTTC
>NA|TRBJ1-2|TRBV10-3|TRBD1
CAISDWTGVNYGYTF
TGTGCCATCAGTGACTGGACAGGGGTGAACTATGGCTACACCTTC
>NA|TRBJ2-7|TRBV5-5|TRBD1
CASSRGQEFYEQYF
TGTGCCAGCAGCCGGGGACAGGAGTTCTACGAGCAGTACTTC
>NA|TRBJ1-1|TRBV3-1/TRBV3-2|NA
CASSQYGGGNTEAFF
TGTGCCAGCAGCCAGTACGGGGGCGGGAACACTGAAGCTTTCTTT
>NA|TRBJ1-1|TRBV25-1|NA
CASRGMNTEAFF
TGTGCCAGCCGGGGGATGAACACTGAAGCTTTCTTT
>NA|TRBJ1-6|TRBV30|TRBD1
CAWSPRTGGTSPLHF
TGTGCCTGGAGTCCCCGGACAGGGGGAACTTCACCCCTCCACTTT
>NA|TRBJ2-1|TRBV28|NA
CASFTASGPFDEQFF
TGTGCCAGCTTTACCGCATCGGGGCCTTTCGATGAGCAGTTCTTC
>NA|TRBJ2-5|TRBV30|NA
CAWSLRRRDRAQETQYF
TGTGCCTGGAGTCTCCGGAGACGGGACCGAGCACAAGAGACCCAGTACTTC
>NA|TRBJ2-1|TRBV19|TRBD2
CASSPWAGDDNEQFF
TGTGCCAGTAGTCCATGGGCGGGGGACGACAATGAGCAGTTCTTC
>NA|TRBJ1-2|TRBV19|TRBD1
CASSIAPGQGARGYTF
TGTGCCAGTAGTATAGCCCCGGGACAGGGGGCGCGTGGCTACACCTTC
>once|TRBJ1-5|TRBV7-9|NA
CASQRGRDQPQHF
TGTGCCAGCCAGCGAGGTAGGGATCAGCCCCAGCATTTT
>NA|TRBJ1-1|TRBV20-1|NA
CSAGKVEAFF
TGCAGTGCCGGGAAGGTTGAAGCTTTCTTT
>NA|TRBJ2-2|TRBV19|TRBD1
CASSASRQGFPGELFF
TGTGCCAGTAGTGCCTCGAGACAGGGATTTCCCGGGGAGCTGTTTTTT
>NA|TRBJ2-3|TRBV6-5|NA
CASSNTGPDTDTQYF
TGTGCCAGCAGTAACACAGGGCCCGATACAGATACGCAGTATTTT
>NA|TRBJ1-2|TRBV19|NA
CASRYGRYGYTF
TGTGCCAGTAGGTACGGAAGGTATGGCTACACCTTC
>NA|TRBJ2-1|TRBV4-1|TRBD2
CASSLLGTSGGDEQFF
TGCGCCAGCAGCCTCCTCGGGACTAGCGGGGGGGATGAGCAGTTCTTC
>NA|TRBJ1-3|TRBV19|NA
CASSQGDLSGNTIYF
TGTGCCAGTAGTCAAGGGGACCTCTCTGGAAACACCATATATTTT
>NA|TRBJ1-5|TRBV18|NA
CASSPGRQPQHF
TGTGCCAGCTCACCAGGGCGTCAGCCCCAGCATTTT
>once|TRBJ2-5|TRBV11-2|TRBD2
CASSPLLTSGGRGETQYF
TGTGCCAGCAGCCCCCTCCTGACTAGCGGGGGCCGAGGGGAGACCCAGTACTTC
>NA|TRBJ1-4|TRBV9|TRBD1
CASSAGTGLSEKLFF
TGTGCCAGCAGCGCCGGGACAGGGCTCTCAGAAAAACTGTTTTTT
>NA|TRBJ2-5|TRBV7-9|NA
CASSLGQEFRETQYF
TGTGCCAGCAGCTTAGGACAGGAGTTTCGGGAGACCCAGTACTTC
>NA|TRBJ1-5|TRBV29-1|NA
CSVGGANQPQHF
TGCAGCGTTGGGGGGGCGAATCAGCCCCAGCATTTT
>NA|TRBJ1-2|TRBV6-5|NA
CASSSDTGVYGYTF
TGTGCCAGCAGTTCCGACACGGGCGTCTATGGCTACACCTTC